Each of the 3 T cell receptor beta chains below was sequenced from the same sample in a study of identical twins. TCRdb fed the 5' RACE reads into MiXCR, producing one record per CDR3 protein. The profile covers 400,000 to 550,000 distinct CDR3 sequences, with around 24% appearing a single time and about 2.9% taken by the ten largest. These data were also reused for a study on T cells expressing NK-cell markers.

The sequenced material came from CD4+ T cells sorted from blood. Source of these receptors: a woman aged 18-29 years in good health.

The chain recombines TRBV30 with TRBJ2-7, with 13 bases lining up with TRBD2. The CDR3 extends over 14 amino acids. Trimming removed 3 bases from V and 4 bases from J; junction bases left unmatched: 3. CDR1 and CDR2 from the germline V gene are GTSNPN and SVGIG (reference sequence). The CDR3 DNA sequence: TGTGCCTGGAGCGGACTAGCGGGAGAGTACGAGCAGTACTTC. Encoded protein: CAWSGLAGEYEQYF.

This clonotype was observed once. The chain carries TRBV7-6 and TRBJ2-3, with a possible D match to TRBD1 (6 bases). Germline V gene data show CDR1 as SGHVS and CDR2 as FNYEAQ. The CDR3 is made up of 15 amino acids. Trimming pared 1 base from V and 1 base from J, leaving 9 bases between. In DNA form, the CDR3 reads TGTGCCAGCAGCTTAGTGGCAGGGGGCACAGATACGCAGTATTTT. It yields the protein CASSLVAGGTDTQYF.

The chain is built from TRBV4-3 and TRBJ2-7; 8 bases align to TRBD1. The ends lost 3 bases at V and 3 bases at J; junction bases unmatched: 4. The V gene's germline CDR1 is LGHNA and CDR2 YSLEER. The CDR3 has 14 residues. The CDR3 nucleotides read TGCGCCAGCAGCCAGGACAGGGCGCGCTACGAGCAGTACTTC. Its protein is CASSQDRARYEQYF.